A selection of T cell receptor beta chains follows, all from one sample in a study of CD8 T cells in Susac syndrome. TCRdb independently ran MiXCR on the immunoSEQ multiplex PCR reads; one entry per CDR3 protein. The sample holds 100,000 to 150,000 distinct CDR3 sequences; around 96% are singletons and the top ten take under 0.095%. The sample comprised CD4+ T cells from PBMCs. The source of these receptors is a human donor in good health. Each CDR3 is given with its conserved first and last residue. Each record gives: D gene, J gene, V gene, clone size, CDR3 DNA, CDR3 protein. The D gene is left open where the match is weak. Not all rows give a size; the values are once, few, many and, for expanded clones, a class.

D: .; J: TRBJ2-1; V: TRBV5-1; size: .; DNA: TGCGCCAGCAGCTTGACACATCCAGCCTACAATGAGCAGTTCTTC; CDR3: CASSLTHPAYNEQFF
D: .; J: TRBJ2-2; V: TRBV7-2; size: .; DNA: TGTGCCAGCAGCTTAGCGCGTGGGGGGAACACCGGGGAGCTGTTTTTT; CDR3: CASSLARGGNTGELFF
D: TRBD1; J: TRBJ2-7; V: TRBV4-3; size: .; DNA: TGCGCCAGCAGCCAAGAATGGGGACAGGTAGACGAGCAGTACTTC; CDR3: CASSQEWGQVDEQYF
D: .; J: TRBJ2-3; V: TRBV2; size: .; DNA: TGTGCCAGCATGCGGGAAGCTGGCACAGATACGCAGTATTTT; CDR3: CASMREAGTDTQYF
D: .; J: TRBJ2-5; V: TRBV20-1; size: .; DNA: TGCAGTGCTACCGAGAACCAAGAGACCCAGTACTTC; CDR3: CSATENQETQYF
D: TRBD1; J: TRBJ2-1; V: TRBV3-1; size: .; DNA: TGTGCCAGCAGCCAAAATGACAGGGACAATGAGCAGTTCTTC; CDR3: CASSQNDRDNEQFF
D: TRBD2; J: TRBJ2-3; V: TRBV9; size: .; DNA: TGTGCCAGCAGCCCACGACTAGCGGGAGGACGAGATACGCAGTATTTT; CDR3: CASSPRLAGGRDTQYF
D: TRBD1; J: TRBJ1-6; V: TRBV20-1; size: once; DNA: TGCAGTGCTCGTATTCGGACAGGGGGCCAATCACCCCTCCACTTT; CDR3: CSARIRTGGQSPLHF
D: .; J: TRBJ1-2; V: TRBV5-1; size: .; DNA: TGCGCCAGCAGCTTGGTGGGTTCTTATGGCTACACCTTC; CDR3: CASSLVGSYGYTF
D: .; J: TRBJ2-2; V: TRBV25-1; size: .; DNA: TGTGCCAGCAGTGACAGGGGACCCGGGGAGCTGTTTTTT; CDR3: CASSDRGPGELFF
D: TRBD2; J: TRBJ2-2; V: TRBV11-2; size: .; DNA: TGTGCCAGCAGGCCGGTAGCGGGAGTTTTTACCGGGGAGCTGTTTTTT; CDR3: CASRPVAGVFTGELFF
D: TRBD2; J: TRBJ2-7; V: TRBV2; size: once; DNA: TGTGCCAGCAAAGGGGAGGGTTGGAACGAGCAGTACTTC; CDR3: CASKGEGWNEQYF
D: TRBD1; J: TRBJ2-2; V: TRBV5-1; size: .; DNA: TGCGCCAGCAGCTTGACAGGGGGCACCGGGGAGCTGTTTTTT; CDR3: CASSLTGGTGELFF
D: TRBD1; J: TRBJ1-1; V: TRBV18; size: .; DNA: TGTGCCAGCTCACCAAAAGGGGGCCTTAGAAACACTGAAGCTTTCTTT; CDR3: CASSPKGGLRNTEAFF
D: TRBD2; J: TRBJ2-1; V: TRBV4-3; size: once; DNA: TGCGCCAGCAGACAAGACACCACGGGAGGGGCCGATGAGCAGTTCTTC; CDR3: CASRQDTTGGADEQFF
D: .; J: TRBJ2-7; V: TRBV30; size: .; DNA: TGTGCCTGGAGTAGGCAGCTCTCCTACGAGCAGTACTTC; CDR3: CAWSRQLSYEQYF
D: TRBD2; J: TRBJ2-7; V: TRBV2; size: .; DNA: TGTGCCACCCGGGAGGGCCACGAGCAGTACTTC; CDR3: CATREGHEQYF
D: .; J: TRBJ2-7; V: TRBV4-2; size: .; DNA: TGTGCCAGCAGCCAAGGAGAGGGAAGCTCCTACGAGCAGTACTTC; CDR3: CASSQGEGSSYEQYF
D: TRBD1; J: TRBJ2-7; V: TRBV7-2; size: .; DNA: TGTGCCAGCAGCTGGACAGGGGGCTATTACGAGCAGTACTTC; CDR3: CASSWTGGYYEQYF
D: .; J: TRBJ1-1; V: TRBV12-3/TRBV12-4; size: .; DNA: TGTGCCAGCAGTTTGGGGACGGGGAACACTGAAGCTTTCTTT; CDR3: CASSLGTGNTEAFF
D: .; J: TRBJ1-1; V: TRBV5-4; size: .; DNA: TGTGCCAGCAGCCGAAAAAGCTATCGGCTGAACACTGAAGCTTTCTTT; CDR3: CASSRKSYRLNTEAFF
D: TRBD2; J: TRBJ2-1; V: TRBV29-1; size: .; DNA: TGCAGCGTCCTTTCCGGGACTAGCGGTAAGAAGTTCTCCTACAATGAGCAGTTCTTC; CDR3: CSVLSGTSGKKFSYNEQFF
D: .; J: TRBJ1-3; V: TRBV6-5; size: .; DNA: TGTGCCAGCAGTTACCGTCTGGGGTCTGGAAACACCATATATTTT; CDR3: CASSYRLGSGNTIYF
D: TRBD1; J: TRBJ1-2; V: TRBV7-2; size: .; DNA: TGTGCCAGCAGCTTAATCGGCAGGACAGGGGGCCTTGGCTACACCTTC; CDR3: CASSLIGRTGGLGYTF
D: .; J: TRBJ2-7; V: TRBV7-9; size: .; DNA: TGTGCCAGCAGCTTATCGCCTTCCTACGAGCAGTACTTC; CDR3: CASSLSPSYEQYF
D: TRBD1; J: TRBJ1-2; V: TRBV7-2; size: .; DNA: TGTGCCAGCGTCTCGGGGGACAGAAACTATGGCTACACCTTC; CDR3: CASVSGDRNYGYTF
D: .; J: TRBJ2-1; V: TRBV7-2; size: .; DNA: TGTGCCAGCAGCTTAGCCCCGGGCCCTGGTTACAATGAGCAGTTCTTC; CDR3: CASSLAPGPGYNEQFF
D: .; J: TRBJ1-1; V: TRBV7-2; size: .; DNA: TGTGCCAGCACCCACCTCGCGGCGAGTGGGGGCCGAACTGAAGCTTTCTTT; CDR3: CASTHLAASGGRTEAFF
D: .; J: TRBJ2-2; V: TRBV7-2; size: .; DNA: TGTGCCAGCAGCCCCTCGGCAGGGCGAACCGGGGAGCTGTTTTTT; CDR3: CASSPSAGRTGELFF
D: TRBD1; J: TRBJ2-7; V: TRBV15; size: .; DNA: TGTGCCACCAGGAGGGGACAGGGAAACTACGAGCAGTACTTC; CDR3: CATRRGQGNYEQYF
D: TRBD2; J: TRBJ2-1; V: TRBV7-9; size: .; DNA: TGTGCCAGCAGCTTTCCTAGCGGGAGGGCACCCTACAATGAGCAGTTCTTC; CDR3: CASSFPSGRAPYNEQFF
D: .; J: TRBJ1-3; V: TRBV19; size: .; DNA: TGTGCCACAGCCAGCCTCGGAAACACCATATATTTT; CDR3: CATASLGNTIYF
D: TRBD2; J: TRBJ2-3; V: TRBV27; size: .; DNA: TGTGCCAGCAGTTTATCGACCGGACTAGCGGGTCCCACAGATACGCAGTATTTT; CDR3: CASSLSTGLAGPTDTQYF
D: .; J: TRBJ2-3; V: TRBV29-1; size: .; DNA: TGCAGCGTTCGCAGGACAGATACGCAGTATTTT; CDR3: CSVRRTDTQYF
D: .; J: TRBJ1-3; V: TRBV20-1; size: .; DNA: TGCAGTGCTTCCGGACAGCTGAACTCTGGAAACACCATATATTTT; CDR3: CSASGQLNSGNTIYF
D: .; J: TRBJ2-5; V: TRBV2; size: once; DNA: TGTGCCAGCAGGGTTGAGGGCAGGGACCAAGAGACCCAGTACTTC; CDR3: CASRVEGRDQETQYF
D: TRBD2; J: TRBJ2-1; V: TRBV29-1; size: .; DNA: TGCAGCGTACTCCCGGGACTAGAATCCTACAATGAGCAGTTCTTC; CDR3: CSVLPGLESYNEQFF
D: .; J: TRBJ1-3; V: TRBV5-1; size: .; DNA: TGCGCCAGCACGAAGGGAGCCCCTGGAAACACCATATATTTT; CDR3: CASTKGAPGNTIYF
D: TRBD2; J: TRBJ2-5; V: TRBV30; size: .; DNA: TGTGCCTGGAGCGGAGGCGGGAGCGAAGAGACCCAGTACTTC; CDR3: CAWSGGGSEETQYF
D: TRBD1; J: TRBJ2-5; V: TRBV7-2; size: few; DNA: TGTGCCAGCAGCCCCCGGGACAGGGGTGTTGGAGAGACCCAGTACTTC; CDR3: CASSPRDRGVGETQYF
D: .; J: TRBJ2-5; V: TRBV20-1; size: .; DNA: TGCAGTGGCCTACAGGGATTTGAGACCCAGTACTTC; CDR3: CSGLQGFETQYF
D: .; J: TRBJ2-2; V: TRBV3-1; size: .; DNA: TGTGCCAGCAGCCACTGGGACACCGCCGGGGAGCTGTTTTTT; CDR3: CASSHWDTAGELFF
D: TRBD2; J: TRBJ2-3; V: TRBV29-1; size: .; DNA: TGCAGCGGGTGGGGGTACGGGGGGGCCACAGATACGCAGTATTTT; CDR3: CSGWGYGGATDTQYF
D: .; J: TRBJ1-2; V: TRBV19; size: .; DNA: TGTGCCAGTAACCCAGGACATTACTATGGCTACACCTTC; CDR3: CASNPGHYYGYTF
D: .; J: TRBJ2-1; V: TRBV20-1; size: .; DNA: TGCAGTGCTAGAGGCAACACCCAGGATGAGCAGTTCTTC; CDR3: CSARGNTQDEQFF
D: TRBD2; J: TRBJ2-1; V: TRBV4-1; size: .; DNA: TGCGCCAGCAGCCAAGTCCCCCGGGGGGGCCTATCCTACAATGAGCAGTTCTTC; CDR3: CASSQVPRGGLSYNEQFF
D: .; J: TRBJ1-1; V: TRBV20-1; size: .; DNA: TGCAGTGCTAGACAAAAGGGGAACACTGAAGCTTTCTTT; CDR3: CSARQKGNTEAFF
D: TRBD2; J: TRBJ2-1; V: TRBV10-3; size: .; DNA: TGTGCCATCAGAACTAGCGGGAGAAGTCCCAACAATGAGCAGTTCTTC; CDR3: CAIRTSGRSPNNEQFF
D: .; J: TRBJ1-1; V: TRBV6-1; size: .; DNA: TGTGCACTTATTCGCACCGGGAACACTGAAGCTTTCTTT; CDR3: CALIRTGNTEAFF
D: .; J: TRBJ1-1; V: TRBV20-1; size: once; DNA: TGCAGTGCTAAGGGACCGGAGATCGAAGCTTTCTTT; CDR3: CSAKGPEIEAFF
D: .; J: TRBJ2-7; V: TRBV9; size: .; DNA: TGTGCCAGCAGCGTAGGTCACCCCTACGAGCAGTACTTC; CDR3: CASSVGHPYEQYF
D: TRBD2; J: TRBJ2-7; V: TRBV23-1; size: .; DNA: TGCGCCAGCAGTCCTCGGGAGGAGGCCTACGAGCAGTACTTC; CDR3: CASSPREEAYEQYF
D: .; J: TRBJ2-1; V: TRBV30; size: .; DNA: TGTGCCTGGAGTGCGGCGGGTGGTTCCTACAATGAGCAGTTCTTC; CDR3: CAWSAAGGSYNEQFF
D: TRBD2; J: TRBJ2-4; V: TRBV7-2; size: .; DNA: TGTGCCAGCACCCCCCGACTAGCGGGAGTACCAAACATTCAGTACTTC; CDR3: CASTPRLAGVPNIQYF
D: .; J: TRBJ2-2; V: TRBV10-3; size: .; DNA: TGTGCCATCAGTGAGTCGACTACCACCGGGGAGCTGTTTTTT; CDR3: CAISESTTTGELFF
D: .; J: TRBJ1-1; V: TRBV20-1; size: .; DNA: TGCAGTGCTAGAGCGACAGGGAACACTGAAGCTTTCTTT; CDR3: CSARATGNTEAFF
D: .; J: TRBJ2-2; V: TRBV12-3/TRBV12-4; size: .; DNA: TGTGCCAGCAGTTTCCGTACCACAACCGGGGAGCTGTTTTTT; CDR3: CASSFRTTTGELFF
D: TRBD1; J: TRBJ1-2; V: TRBV29-1; size: .; DNA: TGCAGCGTTGACCCCCAGGGGGCGGATGGCTACACCTTC; CDR3: CSVDPQGADGYTF
D: .; J: TRBJ2-3; V: TRBV5-1; size: .; DNA: TGCGCCAGCAGTCCACGAATCACAGATACGCAGTATTTT; CDR3: CASSPRITDTQYF
D: TRBD2; J: TRBJ2-5; V: TRBV28; size: once; DNA: TGTGCCAGCAGTTCTTCTAGCGGACGGACCCAGTACTTC; CDR3: CASSSSSGRTQYF